This T cell receptor (beta chain) was identified in a study of T cells in women clearing cervical HPV infection. Looking at the study overall: Control women cleared a single incident HPV16 infection within 12 months. General study findings and limits: TRBV6-7 relative abundance averaged roughly 0.1% in cases and 0.15% to 0.2% in controls.

The ends lost 2 bases at V and 0 bases at J; junction bases unmatched: 4. CDR3 length: 15 amino acids. The germline CDR1 and CDR2 sequences are SGHTA and FQGTGA. In regard to this clone: Its antigen is not identified. The read gets to within 3 residues of the CDR3 end, and the germline J gene fills in the rest.

The protocol was immunoSEQ multiplex PCR, while the TCRdb copy is restricted to in-frame clones and leaves out a portion. Its listing shows 30,000 to 40,000 clones. Specimen: blood buffy coat. The V call is TRBV7-3, the J call TRBJ2-7; 7 bases map to TRBD2. This receptor was identified in a woman between 18 and 75 years old with a cervical HPV16 infection that either progressed to CIN3+ or cleared (not recorded which). The part of the CDR3 DNA that was read is TGTGCCAGCAGCTTATCGGCGGGAGTCTCCTACGAG. Translation: CASSLSAGVSYE. The whole CDR3 protein is CASSLSAGVSYEQYF.